The rows below give T cell receptor beta chains drawn from one sample of a study of T cell responses to AZD1222 COVID-19 vaccine. This table comes from immunoSEQ multiplex PCR, and its TCRdb copy is limited to in-frame clones, with some not included. The sample shows tens of thousands of clones, approximately 84% of them seen only once. The material was peripheral blood, obtained on day 0 of AZD1222 vaccination. These receptors were obtained from an adult in good health. The CDR3 runs from the conserved cysteine through the conserved F or W. Fields, in order: clone size, J gene, D gene, V gene, CDR3 protein, CDR3 DNA. A D gene is named only where the DNA matches it firmly. Size values are once, few and many counts, or a class for expanded clones, and some rows have none.

. | TRBJ1-5 | . | TRBV6-5 | CASSPLGTSDQPQHF | TGTGCCAGCAGCCCACTCGGGACCAGCGATCAGCCCCAGCATTTT
. | TRBJ1-6 | TRBD1 | TRBV28 | CASSLYGTGDSPLHF | TGTGCCAGCAGTTTATATGGGACAGGGGATTCACCCCTCCACTTT
once | TRBJ2-5 | . | TRBV14 | CASSQGSILQETQYF | TGTGCCAGCAGCCAAGGGTCCATCCTCCAAGAGACCCAGTACTTC
. | TRBJ2-5 | TRBD1 | TRBV6-5 | CASAPGQGETQYF | TGTGCCAGCGCTCCGGGACAGGGAGAGACCCAGTACTTC
. | TRBJ1-5 | . | TRBV7-9 | CASNRGNQPQHF | TGTGCCAGCAACCGGGGGAATCAGCCCCAGCATTTT
. | TRBJ2-7 | TRBD1 | TRBV14 | CASSQGDRGSGTYEQYF | TGTGCCAGCAGCCAAGGGGACAGGGGCTCCGGGACCTACGAGCAGTACTTC
. | TRBJ1-1 | TRBD1 | TRBV5-1 | CASSLGQGGSEAFF | TGCGCCAGCAGCTTAGGACAGGGGGGGTCTGAAGCTTTCTTT
. | TRBJ2-3 | TRBD2 | TRBV30 | CAWLAGPGAQYF | TGTGCCTGGCTAGCGGGACCAGGCGCGCAGTATTTT
. | TRBJ2-7 | TRBD2 | TRBV6-5 | CASSLAGVGYEQYF | TGTGCCAGCAGTTTAGCGGGAGTGGGATACGAGCAGTACTTC
. | TRBJ1-5 | . | TRBV3-1/TRBV3-2 | CASSQEVSTGNRQPQHF | TGTGCCAGCAGCCAAGAAGTTAGTACTGGGAACCGTCAGCCCCAGCATTTT
. | TRBJ2-7 | . | TRBV3-1/TRBV3-2 | CASSQSGSEQYF | TGTGCCAGCAGCCAATCTGGGTCCGAGCAGTACTTC
. | TRBJ2-2 | . | TRBV7-9 | CASSLVLLRGGELFF | TGTGCCAGCAGCCTTGTCTTACTAAGGGGCGGGGAGCTGTTTTTT
few | TRBJ2-6 | . | TRBV19 | CASSIGGSGANVLTF | TGTGCCAGTAGTATAGGGGGTTCTGGGGCCAACGTCCTGACTTTC
. | TRBJ1-1 | . | TRBV3-1/TRBV3-2 | CASSPHLRAEAFF | TGTGCCAGCAGCCCCCACCTGAGAGCAGAAGCTTTCTTT
. | TRBJ2-5 | TRBD1 | TRBV10-3 | CAISESGQVQETQYF | TGTGCCATCAGTGAGTCAGGACAGGTCCAAGAGACCCAGTACTTC
. | TRBJ1-5 | . | TRBV28 | CASSPRGLKSNQPQHF | TGTGCCAGCAGTCCCAGAGGGCTGAAAAGCAATCAGCCCCAGCATTTT
. | TRBJ2-1 | . | TRBV5-8 | CASSPGTRGMKQFF | TGTGCCAGCAGCCCCGGGACAAGAGGAATGAAACAGTTCTTC
. | TRBJ1-2 | . | TRBV2 | CASVPQGVGRGYTF | TGTGCCAGCGTTCCTCAGGGCGTTGGTCGTGGCTACACCTTC
. | TRBJ1-3 | TRBD1 | TRBV28 | CASSLGQGNTIYF | TGTGCCAGCAGTTTGGGACAGGGAAACACCATATATTTT
once | TRBJ1-1 | . | TRBV15 | CATSRDSLTEAFF | TGTGCCACCAGCAGAGATTCACTCACTGAAGCTTTCTTT
. | TRBJ2-2 | . | TRBV27 | CASSWVPTGELFF | TGTGCCAGCTCGTGGGTACCCACCGGGGAGCTGTTTTTT
. | TRBJ2-5 | . | TRBV12-3/TRBV12-4 | CASSPLVETQYF | TGTGCCAGCAGCCCTTTGGTGGAGACCCAGTACTTC
. | TRBJ1-6 | . | TRBV9 | CASSVHGQQGRSPLHF | TGTGCCAGCAGCGTACATGGACAACAGGGAAGGTCACCCCTCCACTTT
medium-sized | TRBJ2-1 | TRBD2 | TRBV4-2 | CASSQRRERGNEQFF | TGTGCCAGCAGCCAAAGGCGGGAGAGAGGTAATGAGCAGTTCTTC
. | TRBJ1-1 | . | TRBV10-3 | CAISRGNTEAFF | TGTGCCATCAGTCGCGGGAACACTGAAGCTTTCTTT
. | TRBJ2-1 | TRBD2 | TRBV30 | CASTSGRFNEQFF | TGTGCCTCCACTAGCGGGAGGTTCAATGAGCAGTTCTTC
. | TRBJ2-2 | . | TRBV21-1 | CASSNFAGELFF | TGTGCCAGCAGCAACTTTGCCGGGGAGCTGTTTTTT
. | TRBJ1-3 | . | TRBV4-1 | CASSQPPGNTIYF | TGCGCCAGCAGCCAGCCCCCCGGAAACACCATATATTTT
. | TRBJ2-3 | TRBD1 | TRBV10-3 | CAISPGQGGTGTDTQYF | TGTGCCATCTCCCCGGGACAGGGGGGGACTGGCACAGATACGCAGTATTTT
once | TRBJ2-2 | . | TRBV7-3 | CASSLIPGVGELFF | TGTGCCAGCAGCTTAATCCCCGGGGTCGGGGAGCTGTTTTTT
. | TRBJ2-1 | TRBD2 | TRBV18 | CASSPSGSYNEQFF | TGTGCCAGCTCCCCTAGCGGCTCCTACAATGAGCAGTTCTTC
. | TRBJ2-5 | TRBD1 | TRBV28 | CASKPGQTQETQYF | TGTGCCAGCAAGCCGGGACAGACACAAGAGACCCAGTACTTC
. | TRBJ2-7 | . | TRBV3-1/TRBV3-2 | CASSQAYEQYF | TGTGCCAGCAGCCAAGCCTACGAGCAGTACTTC
. | TRBJ2-3 | . | TRBV6-5 | CASSYLSGRADTQYF | TGTGCCAGCAGTTACTTGTCCGGGAGAGCAGATACGCAGTATTTT
. | TRBJ1-1 | . | TRBV28 | CASRGYGVGDTEAFF | TGTGCCAGCAGAGGTTATGGTGTGGGGGACACTGAAGCTTTCTTT
. | TRBJ1-3 | . | TRBV7-9 | CASSPPGRVKGNTIYF | TGTGCCAGCAGCCCCCCCGGCAGGGTAAAGGGAAACACCATATATTTT
. | TRBJ2-1 | TRBD1 | TRBV6-5 | CASILPGQGYNEQFF | TGTGCCAGCATACTTCCGGGACAGGGGTACAATGAGCAGTTCTTC
. | TRBJ2-1 | TRBD2 | TRBV7-3 | CASSGGTGLALDEQFF | TGTGCCAGCAGCGGCGGTACGGGACTAGCGTTGGATGAGCAGTTCTTC
. | TRBJ1-3 | . | TRBV7-2 | CASSLVRGYRGNTIYF | TGTGCCAGCAGCTTAGTTCGGGGTTATAGAGGAAACACCATATATTTT
. | TRBJ2-2 | TRBD2 | TRBV28 | CASSLSGSSGRGGELFF | TGTGCCAGCAGTTTATCGGGATCTAGCGGGAGAGGAGGGGAGCTGTTTTTT
. | TRBJ2-7 | TRBD1 | TRBV28 | CASISGQGEYEQYF | TGTGCCAGCATTTCGGGACAGGGAGAGTACGAGCAGTACTTC
. | TRBJ2-4 | . | TRBV28 | CASSLTPRGLAKNIQYF | TGTGCCAGCAGTTTAACTCCGCGGGGGCTAGCCAAAAACATTCAGTACTTC
. | TRBJ2-7 | . | TRBV9 | CASSPQHGLREQYF | TGTGCCAGCAGCCCTCAGCACGGGTTAAGGGAGCAGTACTTC
. | TRBJ2-3 | TRBD2 | TRBV9 | CASSVVGLAETSTDTQYF | TGTGCCAGCAGCGTAGTGGGACTAGCGGAAACTAGCACAGATACGCAGTATTTT
. | TRBJ2-5 | TRBD1 | TRBV30 | CAWSVPADRVKTQYF | TGTGCCTGGAGTGTACCGGCGGACAGGGTAAAGACCCAGTACTTC
. | TRBJ1-2 | . | TRBV28 | CASHRGDWGYTF | TGTGCCAGCCATCGGGGGGATTGGGGCTACACCTTC
few | TRBJ1-5 | . | TRBV28 | CASSQRVGYQPQHF | TGTGCCAGCAGCCAGAGGGTGGGCTATCAGCCCCAGCATTTT
. | TRBJ1-1 | . | TRBV19 | CASSISGSTEAFF | TGTGCCAGTAGTATATCCGGGAGCACTGAAGCTTTCTTT
. | TRBJ1-6 | TRBD1 | TRBV9 | CASSMGTDGYSPLHF | TGTGCCAGCAGCATGGGGACAGATGGCTATTCACCCCTCCACTTT
. | TRBJ2-3 | . | TRBV5-1 | CASSKSTGLGFTDTQYF | TGCGCCAGCAGCAAAAGTACAGGGCTAGGTTTCACAGATACGCAGTATTTT
once | TRBJ2-1 | . | TRBV19 | CASTSGEDEQFF | TGTGCCAGTACGTCAGGGGAGGATGAGCAGTTCTTC
. | TRBJ2-1 | . | TRBV24-1 | CATSRETGYNEQFF | TGTGCCACCAGTAGAGAGACAGGTTACAATGAGCAGTTCTTC
. | TRBJ2-1 | TRBD2 | TRBV5-1 | CASSLVAGGYNEQFF | TGCGCCAGCAGCTTGGTGGCGGGAGGCTACAATGAGCAGTTCTTC
. | TRBJ1-6 | TRBD1 | TRBV28 | CASSTDRGTPLHF | TGTGCCAGCAGTACCGACAGGGGAACACCCCTCCACTTT